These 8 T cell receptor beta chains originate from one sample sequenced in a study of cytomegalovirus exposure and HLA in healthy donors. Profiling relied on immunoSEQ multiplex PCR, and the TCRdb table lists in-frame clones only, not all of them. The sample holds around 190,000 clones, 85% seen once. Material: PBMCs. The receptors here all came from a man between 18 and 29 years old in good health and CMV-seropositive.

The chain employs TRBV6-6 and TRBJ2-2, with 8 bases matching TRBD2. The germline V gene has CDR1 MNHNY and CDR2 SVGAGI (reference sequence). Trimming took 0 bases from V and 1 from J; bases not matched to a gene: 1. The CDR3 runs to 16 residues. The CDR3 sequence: CASSYSLAENTGELFF. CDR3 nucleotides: TGTGCCAGCAGTTACTCACTAGCGGAGAACACCGGGGAGCTGTTTTTT.

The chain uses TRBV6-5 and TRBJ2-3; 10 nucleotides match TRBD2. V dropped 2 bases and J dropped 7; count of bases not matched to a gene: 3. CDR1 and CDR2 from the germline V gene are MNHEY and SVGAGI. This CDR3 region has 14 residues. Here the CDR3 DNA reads TGTGCCAGCAGTTACGAAGCGGGGGGGAATACGCAGTATTTT. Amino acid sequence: CASSYEAGGNTQYF.

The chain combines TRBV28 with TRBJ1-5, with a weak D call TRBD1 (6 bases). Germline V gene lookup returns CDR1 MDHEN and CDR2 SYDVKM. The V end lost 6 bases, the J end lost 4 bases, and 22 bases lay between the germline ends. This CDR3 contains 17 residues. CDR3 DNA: TGTGCCAGCAGCCGCTCACTCCTGATGGACAGAAATCAGCCCCAGCATTTT. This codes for CASSRSLLMDRNQPQHF.

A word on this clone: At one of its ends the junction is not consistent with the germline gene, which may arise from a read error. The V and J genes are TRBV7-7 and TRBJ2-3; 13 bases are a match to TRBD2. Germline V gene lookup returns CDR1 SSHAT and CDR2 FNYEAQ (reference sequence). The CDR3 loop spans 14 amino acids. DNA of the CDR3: TGTGCTAGCAGCCGACTAGCGGGGGGAGATACGCAGTATTTT. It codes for CASSRLAGGDTQYF. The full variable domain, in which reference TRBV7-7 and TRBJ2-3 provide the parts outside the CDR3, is GAGVSQSPRYKVTKRGQDVTLRCDPISSHATLYWYQQALGQGPEFLTYFNYEAQPDKSGLPSDRFSAERPEGSISTLTIQRTEQRDSAMYRCASSRLAGGDTQYFGPGTRLTVL.

In nucleotides, the CDR3 is TGTGCCTGGAGTAGAGGGACAGGGCGCACTAATGAAAAACTGTTTTTT. Residues: CAWSRGTGRTNEKLFF. V usage is TRBV30 and J usage is TRBJ1-4; 9 nucleotides agree with TRBD1. Per germline, CDR1 GTSNPN and CDR2 SVGIG (reference sequence). The CDR3 has 16 amino acids. V lost 2 bases and J lost 2; bases outside the gene matches: 6.

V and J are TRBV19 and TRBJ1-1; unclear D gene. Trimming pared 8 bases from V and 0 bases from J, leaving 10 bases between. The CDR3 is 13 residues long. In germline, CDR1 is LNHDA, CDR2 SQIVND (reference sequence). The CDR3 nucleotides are TGTGCCAGTTCTGAGGGCCTGAACACTGAAGCTTTCTTT. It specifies CASSEGLNTEAFF.

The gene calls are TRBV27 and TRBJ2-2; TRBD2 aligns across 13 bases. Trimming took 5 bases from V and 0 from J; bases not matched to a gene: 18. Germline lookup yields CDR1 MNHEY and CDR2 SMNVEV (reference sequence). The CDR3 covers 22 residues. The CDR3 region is CASSDPGLAGTYYYANTGELFF. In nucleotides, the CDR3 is TGTGCCAGCAGTGATCCGGGACTAGCGGGGACCTACTACTACGCGAACACCGGGGAGCTGTTTTTT.

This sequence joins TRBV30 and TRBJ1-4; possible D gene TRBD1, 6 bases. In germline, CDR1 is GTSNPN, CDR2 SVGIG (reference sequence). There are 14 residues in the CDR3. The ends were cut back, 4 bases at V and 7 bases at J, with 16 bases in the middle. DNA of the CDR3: TGTGCCTGGACCACAGGGTCCCTGAGTGAAAAACTGTTTTTT. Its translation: CAWTTGSLSEKLFF.